The 23 T cell receptor beta chains below come from one sample, sequenced in a study of cytomegalovirus exposure and HLA in healthy donors. PCR involved 60 Vbeta and 13 Jbeta primers. Assay: immunoSEQ multiplex PCR; the TCRdb copy retains only in-frame clones and omits some. The sample has under 130,000 clones, about 78% seen once; the top ten hold around 1.2%. Specimen: PBMCs. These receptors were obtained from a man aged 25-45 years in good health and CMV-seronegative.

This clone was seen once. The chain recombines TRBV5-4 with TRBJ1-1; unclear D gene. CDR1 SGHNT and CDR2 YYREEE come from the germline V gene (reference sequence). This CDR3 region has 14 residues. The V and J ends lost 3 bases and 1 base respectively, with 10 bases between them. The CDR3, as DNA: TGTGCCAGCAGCTCCGAGGTAGAGAACACTGAAGCTTTCTTT. The encoded protein is CASSSEVENTEAFF.

A single count supports this clone. The chain combines TRBV5-5 with TRBJ1-2; a weak D match, TRBD1 (6 bases). V gave up 4 bases and J gave up 1 base, with 11 bases separating them. Germline V gene lookup returns CDR1 SGHKS and CDR2 YYEKEE (reference sequence). There are 14 residues in the CDR3. Here the CDR3 DNA reads TGTGCCAGCAGCGCTACAGGGTTTAACTATGGCTACACCTTC. It translates to CASSATGFNYGYTF.

V usage is TRBV18 and J usage is TRBJ1-3; D perhaps matches TRBD1 (6 bases). Germline CDR1 is KGHSH and CDR2 is LQKENI. This CDR3 region has 13 residues. V gave up 0 bases and J gave up 8 bases, with 8 bases separating them. CDR3 in amino acids: CASSPPGADTIYF. DNA of the CDR3: TGTGCCAGCTCACCACCGGGGGCGGACACCATATATTTT.

This chain uses TRBV7-2 with TRBJ1-5; unclear D gene. V gave up 1 base and J gave up 11 bases, with 9 bases separating them. CDR1 SGHTA and CDR2 FQGNSA come from the germline V gene. The CDR3 has 12 residues. The CDR3 nucleotides read TGTGCCAGCAGCTTAGGCGGCCCGGCCCAGCATTTT. This translates into CASSLGGPAQHF.

The V call is TRBV4-3, the J call TRBJ1-3, with D possibly TRBD1 on 6 matching bases. The CDR3 is 15 amino acids. In germline, CDR1 is LGHNA, CDR2 YSLEER. The germline V and J ends were trimmed by 3 bases and 4 bases, with 13 bases remaining between them. As DNA, the CDR3 is TGCGCCAGCAGCCAGAGGGGGACGGGCGGAAACACCATATATTTT. The encoded protein is CASSQRGTGGNTIYF.

As to this clone: The sample holds other DNA sequences that translate to the same CDR3. This rearrangement joins TRBV27 to TRBJ2-7, with TRBD2 matching 7 bases. Germline-derived CDR1 and CDR2 are MNHEY and SMNVEV (reference sequence). The CDR3 sequence is 12 residues long. The J segment lost 4 bases and the V segment lost 3 bases, leaving 0 bases of the junction unmatched. As DNA, the CDR3 is TGTGCCAGCAGTTTGGGGGGGTACGAGCAGTACTTC. Amino acid sequence: CASSLGGYEQYF.

The chain combines TRBV7-2 with TRBJ2-3; 8 positions match TRBD2. With 6 bases clipped from V and 3 bases from J, the junction kept 5 bases outside the gene matches. CDR1 and CDR2 from the germline V gene are SGHTA and FQGNSA. The CDR3 is 14 amino acids. CDR3 protein: CASSFGLATDTQYF. The CDR3 DNA follows: TGTGCCAGCAGTTTTGGACTAGCAACAGATACGCAGTATTTT. The full variable domain, its missing parts supplied by reference TRBV7-2 and TRBJ2-3, is GAGVSQSPSNKVTEKGKDVELRCDPISGHTALYWYRQSLGQGLEFLIYFQGNSAPDKSGLPSDRFSAERTGGSVSTLTIQRTQQEDSAVYLCASSFGLATDTQYFGPGTRLTVL.

This rearrangement joins TRBV5-6 to TRBJ1-1, with unresolved D. Germline values: CDR1 SGHDT, CDR2 YYEEEE. The CDR3 has 13 residues. Between the trimmed V and J ends, which lost 7 bases and 0 bases, there was a span of 10 bases. CDR3 sequence: CASGLSVNTEAFF. Written as DNA, the CDR3 is TGTGCCAGCGGACTGTCGGTGAACACTGAAGCTTTCTTT.

This rearrangement joins TRBV5-1 to TRBJ1-5; TRBD1 is a possible D gene (5 bases). This CDR3 is built from 16 residues. The germline V gene has CDR1 SGHRS and CDR2 YFSETQ. The germline V and J ends were trimmed by 2 bases and 0 bases, with 12 bases remaining between them. In DNA, the CDR3 is TGCGCCAGCAGCTTAAGCGACAGAGTTAGCAATCAGCCCCAGCATTTT. As protein: CASSLSDRVSNQPQHF.

The CDR3 region has the DNA TGTGCCAGCAGGGAGGGGGGACTAGTAGATACGCAGTATTTT. Its translation: CASREGGLVDTQYF. This rearrangement joins TRBV28 to TRBJ2-3; 8 positions match TRBD2. Germline CDR1 and CDR2: MDHEN and SYDVKM. The junction had 7 bases not matched to a gene; V was cut back by 6 bases and J by 5 bases. This CDR3 is 14 amino acids long.

V usage is TRBV19 and J usage is TRBJ2-5; 8 nucleotides agree with TRBD1. Looked up from germline, CDR1 is LNHDA and CDR2 is SQIVND (reference sequence). The CDR3 is made up of 16 amino acids. The V segment lost 4 bases and the J segment 1 base; nucleotides outside the gene matches: 8. CDR3 residues: CASSTRGRVAQETQYF. The CDR3 nucleotides read TGTGCCAGTAGTACCAGGGGGCGGGTGGCCCAAGAGACCCAGTACTTC.

The J gene is TRBJ1-2, the V gene TRBV10-3, with D tentatively TRBD1 (5 bases). Trimming cost V 3 bases and J 4 bases, with 12 bases left between them. Looked up from germline, CDR1 is ENHRY and CDR2 is SYGVKD. The CDR3 loop spans 14 amino acids. The CDR3 loop is CAISDLGRGYGYTF. The CDR3 nucleotides are TGTGCCATCAGTGATTTGGGGCGGGGCTATGGCTACACCTTC.

This chain connects TRBV9 to TRBJ2-7; TRBD1 is a possible D gene (6 bases). Germline V lookup: CDR1 SGDLS, CDR2 YYNGEE. V lost 0 bases and J 4 bases, leaving 14 bases between the germline ends. The CDR3 is 15 residues long. The CDR3 nucleotides are TGTGCCAGCAGCGTAGTGGCAGGGGTTGAGTACGAGCAGTACTTC. Protein: CASSVVAGVEYEQYF.

This chain links TRBV28 with TRBJ2-7; the match to TRBD1 covers 12 bases. Germline CDR1 MDHEN, CDR2 SYDVKM. The CDR3 has 16 residues. Trimming took 5 bases from V and 6 from J; bases not matched to a gene: 11. CDR3 coding DNA: TGTGCCAGCAGTCCTGGGGGGACAGGGGGCTTTCGCGAGCAGTACTTC. Translation: CASSPGGTGGFREQYF.

J is TRBJ1-2 and V is TRBV7-2, with TRBD1 matching over 7 bases. This CDR3 contains 15 residues. V was clipped by 1 base and J by 5 bases; unmatched bases: 7. CDR1 is SGHTA, CDR2 FQGNSA, per germline. The CDR3 region is CASSLDEGAPYGYTF. In DNA, the CDR3 is TGTGCCAGCAGCTTAGATGAGGGGGCCCCATATGGCTACACCTTC.

This chain links TRBV30 with TRBJ2-2; D remains unclear. Germline V lookup: CDR1 GTSNPN, CDR2 SVGIG (reference sequence). This CDR3 is 13 amino acids long. V lost 3 bases and J 5 bases, leaving 10 bases between the germline ends. The CDR3 DNA is TGTGCCTGGAGCGCCGGAGAGACCGGGGAGCTGTTTTTT. Translating it yields CAWSAGETGELFF.

The chain couples TRBV4-3 to TRBJ1-3, with D unresolved. V was trimmed by 4 bases and J by 8 bases, leaving 15 bases between them. Per germline, CDR1 LGHNA and CDR2 YSLEER. The CDR3 covers 14 residues. This CDR3 reads CASSPQRGSDTIYF. CDR3 sequence (DNA): TGCGCCAGCAGCCCTCAGCGCGGGTCAGACACCATATATTTT.

The chain uses TRBV15 and TRBJ2-5; weak D call: TRBD1 (6 bases). With 1 base removed from V and 5 bases from J, the gap between germline ends came to 8 bases. The CDR3 extends over 13 amino acids. Germline V lookup: CDR1 LNHNV, CDR2 YYDKDF (reference sequence). The CDR3 loop is CATSRARGETQYF. CDR3 sequence (DNA): TGTGCCACCAGCAGAGCCAGGGGCGAGACCCAGTACTTC. The variable domain in full, with the rest retrieved from reference TRBV15 and TRBJ2-5, is DAMVIQNPRYQVTQFGKPVTLSCSQTLNHNVMYWYQQKSSQAPKLLFHYYDKDFNNEADTPDNFQSRRPNTSFCFLDIRSPGLGDTAMYLCATSRARGETQYFGPGTRLLVL.

The chain employs TRBV6-4 and TRBJ2-5; 7 positions agree with TRBD2. Germline CDR1 is MRHNA and CDR2 is SNTAGT. This CDR3 is built from 13 residues. V shed 7 bases, J shed 3 bases, and the junction held 5 bases outside the gene matches. The CDR3 DNA reads as TGTGCCAGCAAAAAGGGAGGGGAAGAGACCCAGTACTTC. Its protein is CASKKGGEETQYF.

The chain links TRBV10-3 to TRBJ2-7, with D unclear. The germline gives CDR1 ENHRY, CDR2 SYGVKD. There are 12 residues in the CDR3. Trimming took 4 bases from V and 3 from J, leaving 7 bases between them. CDR3: CAISVSSYEQYF. CDR3 nucleotide sequence: TGTGCCATCAGTGTTTCGAGCTACGAGCAGTACTTC.

This chain links TRBV9 with TRBJ2-7, with a weak D call TRBD2 (5 bases). V shed 0 bases and J shed 3 bases, with 13 bases lying between them. Germline V gene data show CDR1 as SGDLS and CDR2 as YYNGEE. The CDR3 totals 15 residues. The CDR3 is CASSVDGGGGYEQYF. The CDR3 coding sequence is TGTGCCAGCAGCGTAGACGGTGGTGGAGGCTACGAGCAGTACTTC.

The chain uses TRBV5-1 and TRBJ1-1; 7 bases agree with TRBD1. Unmatched junction bases numbered 5, after V lost 2 bases and J lost 1 base. The CDR3 loop spans 15 amino acids. Per germline, CDR1 SGHRS and CDR2 YFSETQ. CDR3 in amino acids: CASSLNRGRNTEAFF. DNA of the CDR3: TGCGCCAGCAGCTTAAACAGGGGACGGAACACTGAAGCTTTCTTT.

CDR3 loop: CASSLGGSSHEQYF. The CDR3 DNA follows: TGTGCCAGCAGCTTAGGCGGGAGTTCCCACGAGCAGTACTTC. V and J are TRBV7-9 and TRBJ2-5, with 7 bases that match TRBD2. Gene TRBJ2-7 matches the end of the DNA better, so the J call may be wrong. Germline CDR1 and CDR2: SEHNR and FQNEAQ (reference sequence). This CDR3 is 14 amino acids long.